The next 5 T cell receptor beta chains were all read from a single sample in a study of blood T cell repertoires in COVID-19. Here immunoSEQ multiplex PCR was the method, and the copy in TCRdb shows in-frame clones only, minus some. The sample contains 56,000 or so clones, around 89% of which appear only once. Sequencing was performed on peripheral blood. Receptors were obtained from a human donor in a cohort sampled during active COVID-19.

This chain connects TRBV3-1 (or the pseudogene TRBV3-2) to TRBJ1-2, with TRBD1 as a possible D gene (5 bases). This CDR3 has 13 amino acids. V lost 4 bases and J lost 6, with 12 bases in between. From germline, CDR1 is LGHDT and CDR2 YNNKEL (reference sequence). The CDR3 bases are TGTGCCAGCAGCCCCCGGGAGGGACATGGCTACACCTTC. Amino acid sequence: CASSPREGHGYTF.

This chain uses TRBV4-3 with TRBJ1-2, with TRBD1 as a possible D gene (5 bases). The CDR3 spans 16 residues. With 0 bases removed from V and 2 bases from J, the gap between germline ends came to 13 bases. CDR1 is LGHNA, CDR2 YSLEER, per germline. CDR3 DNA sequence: TGCGCCAGCAGCCAAGATAAAGGGGCGAACAACTATGGCTACACCTTC. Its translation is CASSQDKGANNYGYTF.

As DNA, the CDR3 is TGTGCCAGCAGCTTGAGGCGGGGGGGCCCGTACGAGCAGTACTTC. The encoded protein is CASSLRRGGPYEQYF. The chain recombines TRBV13 with TRBJ2-7; 9 bases are shared with TRBD2. Germline V gene sequence: CDR1 PRHDT, CDR2 FYEKMQ (reference sequence). The CDR3 runs to 15 residues. Trimming removed 3 bases from V and 4 bases from J; junction bases left unmatched: 7.

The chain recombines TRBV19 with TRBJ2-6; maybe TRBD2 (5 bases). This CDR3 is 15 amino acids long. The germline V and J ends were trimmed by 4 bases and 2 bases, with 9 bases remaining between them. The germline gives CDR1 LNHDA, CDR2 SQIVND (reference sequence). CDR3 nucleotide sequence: TGTGCCAGTAGTACTGTAGCGACTGGGGCCAACGTCCTGACTTTC. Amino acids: CASSTVATGANVLTF.

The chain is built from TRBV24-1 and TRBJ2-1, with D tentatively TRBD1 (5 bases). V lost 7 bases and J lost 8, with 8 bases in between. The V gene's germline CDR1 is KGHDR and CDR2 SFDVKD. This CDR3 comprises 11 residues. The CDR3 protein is CATSSRDEQFF. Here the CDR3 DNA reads TGTGCCACCAGCAGCAGGGATGAGCAGTTCTTC.